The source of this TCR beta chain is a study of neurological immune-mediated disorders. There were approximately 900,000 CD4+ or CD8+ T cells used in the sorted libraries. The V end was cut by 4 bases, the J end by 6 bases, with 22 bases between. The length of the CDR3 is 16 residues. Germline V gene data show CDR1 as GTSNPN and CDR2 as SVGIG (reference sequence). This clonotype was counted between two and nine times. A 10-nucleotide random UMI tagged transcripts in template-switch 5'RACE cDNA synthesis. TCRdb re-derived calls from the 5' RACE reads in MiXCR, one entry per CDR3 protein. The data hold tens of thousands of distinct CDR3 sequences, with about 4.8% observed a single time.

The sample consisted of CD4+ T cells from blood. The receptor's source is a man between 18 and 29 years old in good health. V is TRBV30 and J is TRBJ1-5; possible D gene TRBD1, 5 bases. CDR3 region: CAWNPSASGKGQPQHF. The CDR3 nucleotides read TGTGCCTGGAATCCTAGTGCGTCAGGGAAGGGTCAGCCCCAGCATTTT.